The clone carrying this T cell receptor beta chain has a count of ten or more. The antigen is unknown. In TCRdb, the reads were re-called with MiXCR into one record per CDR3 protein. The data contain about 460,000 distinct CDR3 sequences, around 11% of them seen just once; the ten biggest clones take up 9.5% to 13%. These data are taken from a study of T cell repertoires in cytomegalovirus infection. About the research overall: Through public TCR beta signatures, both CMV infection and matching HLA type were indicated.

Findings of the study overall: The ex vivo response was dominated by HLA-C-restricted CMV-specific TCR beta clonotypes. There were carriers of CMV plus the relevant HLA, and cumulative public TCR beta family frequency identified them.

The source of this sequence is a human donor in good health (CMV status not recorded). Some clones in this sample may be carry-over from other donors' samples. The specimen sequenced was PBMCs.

The CDR3 coding sequence is TGTGCCAGCAGGAAGACACAGAACACCGGGGAGCTGTTTTTT. Translated: CASRKTQNTGELFF. The chain employs TRBV7-7 and TRBJ2-2; no firm D call. The CDR3 length is 14 residues. The germline V gene has CDR1 SSHAT and CDR2 FNYEAQ (reference sequence). Trimming took 6 bases from V and 1 from J, leaving 9 bases between them.